This T cell receptor (beta chain) comes out of a study of T-cell memory formation after mild COVID-19. Study-level information: The two donors had largely donor-specific TCR clusters.

This clonotype showed up many times. One entry per CDR3 protein, called by TCRdb with MiXCR from the 5' RACE reads. The repertoire includes fewer than 250,000 distinct CDR3 sequences, 15% of them detected once, and less than 2.5% sits in the top ten. This CDR3 has 13 amino acids. The clonotype comes from an adult woman who had mild COVID-19 (a few samples of this study predate the infection). Cell type and time point are not known. The chain has TRBV21-1 and TRBJ2-7; TRBD1 is taken as the D call from the table, unchecked against the DNA. TRBV21-1 is shown as a pseudogene. The sequencing input was PBMCs or a T cell subset sorted from them (not recorded which). The CDR3 here is CAQRPGQDNEQYF. The CDR3, as DNA: TGTGCCCAAAGACCGGGACAGGATAACGAGCAGTACTTC.